Sequencing of this T cell receptor (beta chain) was carried out in a study of circulating CD8 cells and anti-PD-1 response in melanoma (TCRdb year 2020). Study-level background: Nivolumab was administered to patients intravenously at 3 mg/kg every 2 weeks. Of the 13 patients in the melanoma cohort, seven received anti-PD-1 as first-line therapy and six had prior targeted therapy or immunotherapy. Patients with complete or partial responses were classified as responders, and patients with stable or progressive disease (RECIST v1.1) were classified as non-responders. A total of about 11 melanoma patients were included in the TCR repertoire analysis, 4 of them responders and 7 non-responders. In on-treatment samples, a biotinylated anti-human IgG4 antibody was used to detect PD-1.

Summary of the overall study and its limitations: The published TCR repertoire comparisons used only baseline and M1 samples from a small cohort with few responders. The highest diversity was observed in the DNEG repertoire, similar and higher clonality was shown by the PD-1 and DPOS repertoires, and the lowest diversity was found in the TIGIT repertoires. The authors pointed out that the cohort included both treatment-naive and previously treated patients, and that this mix could influence the results. Because material was limited, most experiments were generally run without replicates. Repertoires were found to be largely private between subsets, with under 7% of TRB clonotypes shared at M1, and the highest sharing was observed between DPOS and TIGIT. Because tumor material was not accessible, tumor reactivity was instead assessed by peptide assays on expanded sorted subsets.

Concerning this clonotype: The target of this receptor is not known. Nothing much larger sits one base from this clone, and base qualities are not available.

Reading the germline V gene (reference sequence) gives CDR1 DFQATT and CDR2 SNEGSKA. Germline trimming amounts to 0 bases on V and 2 bases on J, with 9 as the count of junction bases outside the gene matches. The CDR3 goes from the cysteine to the phenylalanine over 16 residues. Only the CDR3 portion is preserved as DNA: 48 bases, with reading frame beginning at the first base. Using a BD FACSAria II cell sorter, four subsets defined by PD-1 and/or TIGIT were sorted from live CD3+CD8+TCRalphabeta+ cells. Circulating CD8 T cells were sorted into four subsets by PD-1 and TIGIT expression to characterize their relevance to anti-PD-1 therapy response. For each sorted CD8 T-cell subset, both the TCR alpha and TCR beta chains were sequenced. Peripheral blood was collected before the first anti-PD-1 injection, after two injections and after four injections. PBMCs were immediately isolated by Ficoll gradient centrifugation. Until use, PBMCs were stored frozen in liquid nitrogen in RPMI containing roughly 20% FCS and roughly 9.2% DMSO. After thawing, PBMCs were stained with a viability dye plus antibodies against CD3, CD8alpha, TCRalphabeta, PD-1 and TIGIT. Total RNA was extracted with the RNeasy Kit, and a RIN above 7 was reached by every sample.

Sequencer: NextSeq 500. The QIAseq Immune Repertoire RNA Library Kit, Human TCR Panel, was used to prepare TCR libraries from roughly 15 ng of total RNA. TCR libraries were sequenced on an Illumina NextSeq with a Mid Output V2 kit, using asymmetric 261x41 paired-end reads. Every TCR library was diluted to about 4 nM, then pooled, denatured and loaded at 0.8 to 1 pM. Under the source paper's analysis protocol: TCR FASTQ files were processed in the QIAGEN GeneGlobe Data Analysis Center, and downstream analysis was performed in R 3.5.2. Clonality was calculated as one minus the Shannon entropy normalized by the log of the number of unique productive sequences. TRA or TRB clonotypes differing in abundance between baseline and M1 were identified within each subset by Fisher exact tests at 5% FDR. Differentially abundant clonotypes were grouped as emerging, expanding, contracting or non-expanding/contracting. Repertoire overlap between patients was measured with Morisita's overlap index. Through fastp at Q25 and MiXCR, TCRdb rebuilt clones from the public reads, retaining in-frame beta chains. Rows are unified per CDR3 protein, each entry keeping the most common DNA and genes. The authors' filters were not applied to this entry. Counted in this sample were just over 400 distinct CDR3 sequences; 7.5% to 10% of them appeared once. The ten largest clones take up approximately 65% of the sample.

The chain links TRBV20-1 with TRBJ2-7; 8 central nucleotides agree with TRBD2. The material was CD8+ T cells from PBMCs, obtained at baseline or after one month of anti-PD-1 therapy (not recorded which). This receptor was identified in a human donor with melanoma. The CDR3 region: CSARDVGGALTYEQYF. The DNA sequence follows: TGCAGTGCTAGAGATGTCGGGGGGGCGCTCACCTACGAGCAGTACTTC.